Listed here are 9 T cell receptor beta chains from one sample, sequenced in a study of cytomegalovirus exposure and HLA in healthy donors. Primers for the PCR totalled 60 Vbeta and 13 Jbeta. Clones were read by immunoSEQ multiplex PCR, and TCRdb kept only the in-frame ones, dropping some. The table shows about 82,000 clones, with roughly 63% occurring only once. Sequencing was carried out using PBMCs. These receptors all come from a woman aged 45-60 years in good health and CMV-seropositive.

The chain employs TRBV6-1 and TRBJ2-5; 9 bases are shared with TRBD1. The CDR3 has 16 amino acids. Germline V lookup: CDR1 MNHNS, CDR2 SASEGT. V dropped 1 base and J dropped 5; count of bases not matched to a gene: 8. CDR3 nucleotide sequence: TGTGCCAGCAGTGAAGGTGTCGGGACAGGGTGGGAGACCCAGTACTTC. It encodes CASSEGVGTGWETQYF.

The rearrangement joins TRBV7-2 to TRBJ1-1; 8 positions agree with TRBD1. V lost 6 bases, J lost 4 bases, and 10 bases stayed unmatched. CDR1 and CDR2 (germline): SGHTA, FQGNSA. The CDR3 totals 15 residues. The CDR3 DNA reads TGTGCCAGCAGACTACACAGGGGGGTCAGCACTGAAGCTTTCTTT. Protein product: CASRLHRGVSTEAFF.

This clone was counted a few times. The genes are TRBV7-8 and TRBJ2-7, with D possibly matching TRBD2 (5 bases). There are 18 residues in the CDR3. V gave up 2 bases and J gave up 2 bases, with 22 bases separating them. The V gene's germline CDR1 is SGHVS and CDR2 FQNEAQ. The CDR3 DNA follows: TGTGCCAGCAGCTTAAAGATTGCCGGGGATACGGGGACCTACGAGCAGTACTTC. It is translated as CASSLKIAGDTGTYEQYF.

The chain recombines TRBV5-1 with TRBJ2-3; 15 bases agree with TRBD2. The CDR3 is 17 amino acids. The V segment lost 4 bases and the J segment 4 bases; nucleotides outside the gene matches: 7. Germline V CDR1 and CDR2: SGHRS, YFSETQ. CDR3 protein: CASSISGLAGGADTQYF. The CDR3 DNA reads TGCGCCAGCAGCATATCAGGACTAGCGGGGGGGGCAGATACGCAGTATTTT.

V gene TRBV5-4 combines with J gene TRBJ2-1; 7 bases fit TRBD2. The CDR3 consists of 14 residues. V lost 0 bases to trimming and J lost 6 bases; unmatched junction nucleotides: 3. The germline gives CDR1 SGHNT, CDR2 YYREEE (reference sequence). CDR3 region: CASSLGGGINEQFF. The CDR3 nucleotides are TGTGCCAGCAGCTTGGGGGGGGGTATCAATGAGCAGTTCTTC.

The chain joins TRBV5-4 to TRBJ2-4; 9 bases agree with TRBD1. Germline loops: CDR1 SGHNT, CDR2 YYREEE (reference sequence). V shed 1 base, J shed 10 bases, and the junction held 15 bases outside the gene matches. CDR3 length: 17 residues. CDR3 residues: CASSLRTGANSVAIQYF. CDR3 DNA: TGTGCCAGCAGCTTGAGGACAGGGGCCAACTCCGTAGCTATTCAGTACTTC.

The CDR3 DNA follows: TGTGCCAGCAGCGCGACAGGGGGTTTGACTGAAGCTTTCTTT. It specifies CASSATGGLTEAFF. The chain joins TRBV5-4 to TRBJ1-1; 9 nucleotides align to TRBD1. Per the germline V gene, CDR1 is SGHNT and CDR2 is YYREEE (reference sequence). The junction had 6 bases not matched to a gene; V was cut back by 4 bases and J by 5 bases. This CDR3 has 14 residues. The complete variable domain, with remaining parts taken from reference TRBV5-4 and TRBJ1-1, reads ETGVTQSPTHLIKTRGQQVTLRCSSQSGHNTVSWYQQALGQGPQFIFQYYREEENGRGNFPPRFSGLQFPNYSSELNVNALELDDSALYLCASSATGGLTEAFFGQGTRLTVV.

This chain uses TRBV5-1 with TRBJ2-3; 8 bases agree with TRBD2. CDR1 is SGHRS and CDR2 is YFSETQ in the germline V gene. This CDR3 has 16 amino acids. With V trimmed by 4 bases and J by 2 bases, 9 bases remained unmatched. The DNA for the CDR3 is TGCGCCAGCAGCCTGGGACTAGATGCCCTCACAGATACGCAGTATTTT. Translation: CASSLGLDALTDTQYF.

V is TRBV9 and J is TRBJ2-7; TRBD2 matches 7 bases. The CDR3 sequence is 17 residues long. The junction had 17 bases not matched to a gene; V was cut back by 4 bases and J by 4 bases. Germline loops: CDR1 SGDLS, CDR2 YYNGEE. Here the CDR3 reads CASSPRRASGHAYEQYF. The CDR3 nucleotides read TGTGCCAGCAGCCCGAGGAGGGCTAGCGGCCACGCGTACGAGCAGTACTTC.